This TCR beta chain was obtained from a study of T cell repertoires in cytomegalovirus infection (dated by TCRdb to about 2019). Study-wide context: The peptide stimulations were aimed at well-studied HLA-B-restricted epitopes as well as recently identified HLA-C-restricted CMV epitopes, whose presentation resists viral immunomodulation. Because public TCR beta signatures pointed to carriage of CMV infection together with the matching HLA type, the HLA type of each donor mattered for the analysis. Overall study results and their limits: Cumulative frequency of public TCR beta family members discriminated carriers of CMV infection plus the relevant HLA type in this cohort and an independent 352-donor cohort. In the ex vivo response, HLA-C-restricted CMV-specific TCR beta clonotypes were dominant, and in two of eight donors the single most frequent clonotype came from this HLA-C-restricted group.

Its CDR3 holds 14 amino acids, cysteine through phenylalanine. The kept DNA is CDR3 alone, 42 bases in frame from the first base. After removal of 3 bases from V and 5 bases from J, the junction retains 3 bases not matched to a gene. CDR1 and CDR2 were assigned from the germline V gene as SGHVS and FQNEAQ. The sequencing machine was an Illumina HiSeq 1500. The public reads were reanalyzed by TCRdb: fastp trimming at Q25, MiXCR alignment, in-frame beta chains only. Under each unique CDR3 protein, matching rows form one entry showing the most common genes and DNA. Present in this sample are about 770,000 distinct CDR3 sequences, 25% to 30% of which were seen just once. The ten most abundant clones make up around 13% of the sample. The meaning of the sample's treatment or condition label: in vitro stimulation with specific CMV peptide epitopes to enrich CMV-specific T cells. This clonotype has a count of ten or more. The antigen it recognizes is unknown. No clone much larger than this one lies a single base away; base qualities are absent.

This clonotype was sampled from a human donor in good health (CMV status not recorded). Some clones in this sample may be carry-over from other donors' samples. Sequences were derived from cultured CD8+ T cells from PBMCs, sampled from culture after CMV antigen stimulation. The sequence is built from TRBV7-8 and TRBJ1-1, with 10 bases in between that match TRBD1. Here is the DNA: TGTGCCAGCAGCTTTGGACAGGGGGTTACTGAAGCTTTCTTT. Its protein product is CASSFGQGVTEAFF.